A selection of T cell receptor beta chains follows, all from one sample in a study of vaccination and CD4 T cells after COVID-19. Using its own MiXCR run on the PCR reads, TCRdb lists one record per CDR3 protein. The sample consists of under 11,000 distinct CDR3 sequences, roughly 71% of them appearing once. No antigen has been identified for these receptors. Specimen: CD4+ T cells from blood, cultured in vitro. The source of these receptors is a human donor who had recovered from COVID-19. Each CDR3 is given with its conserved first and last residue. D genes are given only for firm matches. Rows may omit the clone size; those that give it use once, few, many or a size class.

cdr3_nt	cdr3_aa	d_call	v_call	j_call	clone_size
TGTGCCAGCAGCAAGACAGAGAACTATGGCTACACCTTC	CASSKTENYGYTF	-	TRBV12-3/TRBV12-4	TRBJ1-2	-
TGCAGTGCTAGATTGGACAGGGCGTATGGCTACACCTTC	CSARLDRAYGYTF	TRBD1	TRBV20-1	TRBJ1-2	-
TGTGCCAGCAGTATTCGACCCCCACAGGGTAACTATGGCTACACCTTC	CASSIRPPQGNYGYTF	-	TRBV27	TRBJ1-2	-
TGCAGTGCTTACCCGGGACAGGGGTGGGGGTACAATGAGCAGTTCTTC	CSAYPGQGWGYNEQFF	TRBD1	TRBV20-1	TRBJ2-1	-
TGCAGTGCTAGATTGCGTCCGAATCAGCCCCAGCATTTT	CSARLRPNQPQHF	-	TRBV20-1	TRBJ1-5	-
TGTGCCAGTAGTACGACAGGGAAGCGGGCTGAAGCTTTCTTT	CASSTTGKRAEAFF	TRBD1	TRBV19	TRBJ1-1	medium-sized
TGTGCTAGCAGCTTAGAAGGGACAAACGGGGAGCTGTTTTTT	CASSLEGTNGELFF	-	TRBV7-7	TRBJ2-2	-
TGCGCCAGCAGTGACTCCGCCGCGGGGGCCACAGATACGCAGTATTTT	CASSDSAAGATDTQYF	-	TRBV10-1	TRBJ2-3	once
TGTGCCAGCAGCTTAGGGAGGGCTGGGGCCAACGTCCTGACTTTC	CASSLGRAGANVLTF	-	TRBV11-2	TRBJ2-6	-
TGTGCCACCCTAGACAGCCGCAACTATGGCTACACCTTC	CATLDSRNYGYTF	-	TRBV6-1	TRBJ1-2	-
TGTGCCAGCAGCCGAGGAGGGTCTGGCTACACCTTC	CASSRGGSGYTF	-	TRBV5-6	TRBJ1-2	-
TGCAGTGCCGTAGGACAGGGGCTGAACACCGGGGAGCTGTTTTTT	CSAVGQGLNTGELFF	TRBD1	TRBV20-1	TRBJ2-2	few
TGTGCCAGCAGTGCCGACAGGGCTGGGACTGAAGCTTTCTTT	CASSADRAGTEAFF	TRBD1	TRBV7-9	TRBJ1-1	few
TGCAGTGCTCCCGGAGGGAACACTGAAGCTTTCTTT	CSAPGGNTEAFF	-	TRBV20-1	TRBJ1-1	-
TGTGCCAGCAGTTTAGCGGGCGGTCTCTCCTCAGTCGGGGGCTACACCTTC	CASSLAGGLSSVGGYTF	-	TRBV12-3/TRBV12-4	TRBJ1-2	few
TGTGCCAGCAGCTTATCACGGACTATCATGAACACTGAAGCTTTCTTT	CASSLSRTIMNTEAFF	-	TRBV7-9	TRBJ1-1	-
TGTGCCACCTTCGATCGATCTAGCTACGAGCAGTACTTC	CATFDRSSYEQYF	-	TRBV6-1	TRBJ2-7	-
TGTGCCAGCAGCACGACAGCAGCTGTTTCCTACGAGCAGTACTTC	CASSTTAAVSYEQYF	-	TRBV27	TRBJ2-7	-
TGTGCCAGCAGTCAACCGGGACTAGAGGAGTTCTTC	CASSQPGLEEFF	TRBD2	TRBV2	TRBJ2-1	-
TGTGCCAGCAGTGTGGGACAGGGGGATTCACCCCTCCACTTT	CASSVGQGDSPLHF	TRBD1	TRBV2	TRBJ1-6	-
TGCGCCAGCAGCTTGGCGGGACAGGGAAGTGAAGCTTTCTTT	CASSLAGQGSEAFF	TRBD1	TRBV5-1	TRBJ1-1	few
TGCAGTGCGCAGGACAGGGGGATCACCTACGAGCAGTACTTC	CSAQDRGITYEQYF	TRBD1	TRBV20-1	TRBJ2-7	-
TGTGCCAGCAGTCCCAGACTAGCGGGAGAGCCCACAGATACGCAGTATTTT	CASSPRLAGEPTDTQYF	TRBD2	TRBV27	TRBJ2-3	few
TGTGCCAGCAGCCCGACAGAGACCCGCTATGGCTACACCTTC	CASSPTETRYGYTF	-	TRBV11-2	TRBJ1-2	-
TGCGCCAGCAGTCAAATCGGCGGTGACAGGGCTACAAGCAACCCCCTCTCCTACGAGCAGTACTTC	CASSQIGGDRATSNPLSYEQYF	TRBD1	TRBV23-1	TRBJ2-7	-
TGTGCCAGCAGTTACTCTCCGCGGCGGGACAGGGGCGGAGGGAGCTACACCTTC	CASSYSPRRDRGGGSYTF	TRBD1	TRBV6-5	TRBJ1-2	-
TGTGCCAGCAGCTTACTTACAGGGAGCTATGGCTACACCTTC	CASSLLTGSYGYTF	-	TRBV7-8	TRBJ1-2	-
TGTGCCAGCAGTTCCCAAAGCGGGAGAGACAGCACAGATACGCAGTATTTT	CASSSQSGRDSTDTQYF	TRBD2	TRBV6-2/TRBV6-3	TRBJ2-3	-
TGCAGTGCTAGTCGTCCGGGCGTGTCTGAGCAGTTCTTC	CSASRPGVSEQFF	-	TRBV20-1	TRBJ2-1	-
TGTGCCAGCAGCTTCCGGGACAGGGGCGAGCAGTACTTC	CASSFRDRGEQYF	TRBD1	TRBV5-6	TRBJ2-7	-
TGCAGTGCTAGAGACCATCCTACGGCTCAAGCTTTCTTT	CSARDHPTAQAFF	-	TRBV20-1	TRBJ1-1	-
TGTGCCTGGAGTGGGTATGGGACAGGGCTTGCCGAGCAGTACTTC	CAWSGYGTGLAEQYF	TRBD1	TRBV30	TRBJ2-7	-
TGTGCCAGCAGCCGATCGGGACAGGGAGGAGGCTACACCTTC	CASSRSGQGGGYTF	TRBD1	TRBV2	TRBJ1-2	few
TGTGCCAGCAGTTATTCGGCGGCAGGGTTGACCGGGGAGCTGTTTTTT	CASSYSAAGLTGELFF	-	TRBV6-5	TRBJ2-2	-
TGCGCCAGCAGCCACAGATTCTCTGGGGCCAACGTCCTGACTTTC	CASSHRFSGANVLTF	-	TRBV5-1	TRBJ2-6	medium-sized
TGTGCCAGCAGCCGAACAGGGTTCCGAGCCTATGGCTACACCTTC	CASSRTGFRAYGYTF	-	TRBV27	TRBJ1-2	-
TGCGCCAGCAGCTTGGAAGGGGTCTATGGCTACACCTTC	CASSLEGVYGYTF	-	TRBV5-1	TRBJ1-2	once
TGTGCCAGCAGCTTAGTGGCTAGCGGGGTGGATACGCAGTATTTT	CASSLVASGVDTQYF	TRBD2	TRBV11-3	TRBJ2-3	-
TGCAGTGCGGAGGATACCCTAGCGGGAGGTACAGATACGCAGTATTTT	CSAEDTLAGGTDTQYF	TRBD2	TRBV20-1	TRBJ2-3	-
TGTGCCAGCAGTCAGTACAATCAGCCCCAGCATTTT	CASSQYNQPQHF	-	TRBV12-3/TRBV12-4	TRBJ1-5	few
TGTGCCAGCAGCGGACAGGGTCCGAATTCACCCCTCCACTTT	CASSGQGPNSPLHF	TRBD1	TRBV2	TRBJ1-6	-
TGTGCCTGGAGTGGGACGGGACACGGACAGGGGTACTCGAAGACCCAGTACTTC	CAWSGTGHGQGYSKTQYF	TRBD1	TRBV30	TRBJ2-5	-
TGTGCCAGCAGGCGGACAGGGGGGCGCACAGATACGCAGTATTTT	CASRRTGGRTDTQYF	TRBD1	TRBV6-1	TRBJ2-3	few